Presented here are 16 T cell receptor beta chains from one specimen sequenced in a study of low-dose radiotherapy and immunotherapy resistance in tumors. This sample's time point: after trial treatment. Treatment indicated: LDRT plus nivolumab, ipilimumab, low-dose cyclophosphamide and aspirin (RACIN trial). TRAV- and TRBV-specific primers, spanning alpha and beta chains, primed first-strand cDNA. TCRs were amplified for roughly 20 PCR cycles with a constant-region primer and V-primer adapter. MiXCR, applied by TCRdb to the reads, yields one record per CDR3 protein. The data contain about 60,000 distinct CDR3 sequences, about 25% of them seen just once; the ten biggest clones take up roughly 6.7%. The material was PBMCs, obtained after low-dose radiotherapy plus immunotherapy. These receptors were collected from a male donor with prostate cancer.

This clonotype was observed many times. V and J are TRBV7-7 and TRBJ2-5; 8 nucleotides agree with TRBD2. Germline V CDR1 and CDR2: SSHAT, FNYEAQ (reference sequence). The CDR3 has 12 residues. CDR3 loop: CATGRGGETQYF. In DNA form, the CDR3 reads TGTGCTACCGGGAGGGGTGGGGAGACCCAGTACTTC.

This clonotype appeared many times. The CDR3 DNA reads as TGTGCCAGCAGTTACTCGAGGGGATTAGGTACGCAGTATTTT. This encodes CASSYSRGLGTQYF. The rearrangement joins TRBV6-2 or TRBV6-3 to TRBJ2-3; the D gene could be TRBD1 or TRBD2 (5 bases each). The CDR3 sequence is 14 residues long. V was pared by 0 bases and J by 8 bases, with 12 bases between. In germline, CDR1 is MNHEY, CDR2 SVGEGT.

This clonotype showed up just a few times. The chain recombines TRBV20-1 with TRBJ1-1; D gene unclear. Germline CDR1 is DFQATT and CDR2 is SNEGSKA (reference sequence). The V end lost 2 bases, the J end lost 5 bases, and 12 bases lay between the germline ends. The CDR3 has 13 residues. CDR3 loop: CSARISDWTEAFF. DNA for the CDR3: TGCAGTGCTAGAATAAGTGATTGGACTGAAGCTTTCTTT.

This clonotype was picked up many times. The rearrangement uses TRBV29-1 and TRBJ2-1; 7 bases match TRBD1. The CDR3 runs to 13 residues. The germline V gene encodes CDR1 SQVTM and CDR2 ANQGSEA. V dropped 6 bases and J dropped 5; count of bases not matched to a gene: 7. The CDR3 sequence is CSVEDRLHNEQFF. DNA of the CDR3: TGCAGCGTCGAGGACAGGTTACACAATGAGCAGTTCTTC.

The table lists this clonotype with many counts. This rearrangement joins TRBV19 to TRBJ2-3, with 8 nucleotides matching TRBD2. After removal of 6 bases from V and 3 bases from J, the junction contained 5 bases not matched to a gene. Per germline, CDR1 LNHDA and CDR2 SQIVND (reference sequence). The CDR3 is 14 residues long. As DNA, the CDR3 is TGTGCCAGTAGCGCGGGGGGATGGACAGATACGCAGTATTTT. It codes for CASSAGGWTDTQYF.

At least ten counts were recorded for this clonotype. Written as DNA, the CDR3 is TGTGCCAGCAGTTTCGACGCGAGCGGGGGGATCTACGAGCAGTACTTC. Its translation is CASSFDASGGIYEQYF. The chain employs TRBV6-2 or TRBV6-3 and TRBJ2-7, with 9 bases identical to TRBD2. Germline CDR1 and CDR2: MNHEY and SVGEGT. The CDR3 length is 16 residues. With V trimmed by 4 bases and J by 3 bases, 10 bases remained unmatched.

This clonotype was observed a single time. The chain has TRBV29-1 and TRBJ2-7; no definite D call. V lost 4 bases and J 3 bases, leaving 10 bases between the germline ends. The germline gives CDR1 SQVTM, CDR2 ANQGSEA. The CDR3 runs 12 residues. This chain's CDR3 is CSVGGGDYEQYF. The CDR3 DNA sequence: TGCAGCGTTGGGGGTGGTGACTACGAGCAGTACTTC.

The sample holds many counts of this clonotype. DNA of the CDR3: TGTGCCAGCAGCTTAGATGGACGACAGGGGAGGAGTCAAGAGACCCAGTACTTC. Translating it yields CASSLDGRQGRSQETQYF. The V gene is TRBV11-2, the J gene TRBJ2-5; 8 nucleotides agree with TRBD1. The germline CDR1 and CDR2 sequences are SGHAT and FQNNGV. This CDR3 comprises 18 residues. V lost 0 bases and J lost 2; bases outside the gene matches: 11.

This clonotype was counted ten times or more. This chain links TRBV15 with TRBJ2-2; D could derive from TRBD1 or TRBD2 (5 bases each). Trimming stripped 3 bases from V and 8 bases from J, with 10 bases between. Per the germline V gene, CDR1 is LNHNV and CDR2 is YYDKDF (reference sequence). The CDR3 runs 13 residues. This CDR3 reads CATSRRGTGELFF. The DNA of the CDR3 is TGTGCCACCAGCAGGAGGGGAACGGGGGAGCTGTTTTTT.

This clonotype was detected ten times or more. The V gene is TRBV10-3, the J gene TRBJ1-2; D not certain. V lost 5 bases to trimming and J lost 3 bases, with 16 bases between them. In germline, CDR1 is ENHRY, CDR2 SYGVKD. This CDR3 is built from 15 residues. Here the CDR3 DNA reads TGTGCCATCAGTACCGGACGGAACCTTGACTATGGCTACACCTTC. Translating it yields CAISTGRNLDYGYTF.

This clonotype was observed at least ten times. The chain links TRBV5-6 to TRBJ2-5; 11 bases agree with TRBD2. V was clipped by 2 bases and J by 5 bases; unmatched bases: 5. Germline CDR1 and CDR2: SGHDT and YYEEEE. The CDR3 runs to 15 residues. The CDR3 region is CASSFSGGAYETQYF. The DNA for the CDR3 is TGTGCCAGCAGCTTTAGCGGGGGGGCCTACGAGACCCAGTACTTC.

The chain combines TRBV7-9 with TRBJ2-7; 11 bases are shared with TRBD2. The CDR3 is made up of 16 amino acids. V was clipped by 4 bases and J by 5 bases; unmatched bases: 10. Germline V CDR1 and CDR2: SEHNR, FQNEAQ (reference sequence). The CDR3 DNA reads TGTGCCAGCAGCTCACTAGCGGGGGCCAAGGGGGACGAGCAGTACTTC. Residues: CASSSLAGAKGDEQYF.

This clonotype was seen many times. The chain joins TRBV5-1 to TRBJ2-7; the D gene is possibly TRBD2 (5 bases). The ends were cut back, 5 bases at V and 6 bases at J, with 18 bases in the middle. The CDR3 is made up of 14 amino acids. The germline gives CDR1 SGHRS, CDR2 YFSETQ. The CDR3 DNA reads TGCGCCAGCAGTAACGGAGGAGAAGTCGTCGAGCAGTACTTC. Its protein product is CASSNGGEVVEQYF.

Comments on this clonotype: This likely stems from a read error, as it lies one base from a far larger clone. The final CDR3 position lacks the conserved phenylalanine or tryptophan, pointing to a likely read error. The gene calls are TRBV7-3 and TRBJ2-1; D call uncertain. The CDR3 covers 11 residues. Germline V CDR1 and CDR2: SGHTA, FQGTGA. The V end was cut by 6 bases, the J end by 8 bases, with 8 bases between. The CDR3 nucleotides read TGTGCCAGCAGTCCCATCTATGAGCAGTTCCTC. Its protein product is CASSPIYEQFL.

Of note for this clonotype: The likely explanation is a read error, given a far larger clone one base away. CDR3 residues: CAKNRGDTEAFF. Written as DNA, the CDR3 is TGTGCCAAAAATCGGGGGGACACTGAAGCTTTCTTT. The chain employs TRBV6-5 and TRBJ1-1, with a tentative D call TRBD1 (5 bases). CDR3 length: 12 residues. CDR1 MNHEY and CDR2 SVGAGI come from the germline V gene. V was shortened by 10 bases and J by 3 bases, with 12 bases between the two germline ends.

Many counts were recorded for this clonotype. The chain carries TRBV7-2 and TRBJ2-4; possible D gene TRBD2, 5 bases. The CDR3 contains 15 residues. Per germline, CDR1 SGHTA and CDR2 FQGNSA. V dropped 5 bases and J dropped 1 base, with 12 bases sitting between them. In DNA form, the CDR3 reads TGTGCCAGCAGCCCTTCCGGGGTGGCCAAAAACATTCAGTACTTC. This codes for CASSPSGVAKNIQYF.